This T cell receptor beta chain was recovered during a study of vaccination and CD4 T cells after COVID-19. Study details: Control cultures received a CEFX pool, an HIV-1 Nef pool, or no peptide. Study-wide results and caveats: Post-vaccination, and not before, a median roughly 86% of reactive clones appeared in convalescent patients.

The Oncomine TCR Beta short-read assay was applied to DNA of cultured CD4+ T cells. It was cultured CD4+ T cells from which genomic DNA was extracted. TCRdb used MiXCR to reprocess the PCR reads, holding one entry per CDR3 protein. The sample has tens of thousands of distinct CDR3 sequences, around a third seen once; the top ten hold roughly 12%. V shed 0 bases, J shed 6 bases, and the junction held 10 bases outside the gene matches. CDR3 size: 17 residues. The V gene's germline CDR1 is MNHEY and CDR2 SMNVEV (reference sequence). This clonotype was detected only a few times. No antigen is known for it. Treatment meaning: approximately 9-day PBMC culture with coronavirus spike peptide pools or control peptides (ViraFEST assay). Under the ViraFEST approach, antigen-specific T cells were expanded with peptide pools and TCRs subsequently sequenced.

The sample taken for sequencing was cultured CD4+ T cells from blood. The V call is TRBV27, the J call TRBJ2-2, with TRBD1 matching 7 bases. The sequence derives from a human donor with COVID-19. The CDR3 reads CASSLSGAGGSAGELFF. The CDR3 DNA sequence: TGTGCCAGCAGTTTATCCGGGGCAGGGGGATCCGCCGGGGAGCTGTTTTTT.